The 26 T cell receptor beta chains below were found in one sample sequenced in a study of OX40 agonist ivuxolimab in advanced cancers. The protocol was immunoSEQ multiplex PCR, while the TCRdb copy is restricted to in-frame clones and leaves out a portion. Altogether fewer than 60,000 clones are present, approximately 79% being singletons, with the ten largest covering approximately 7.9%. The specimen was CD4+ or CD8+ T cells sorted from blood, collected in a trial of the OX40 agonist ivuxolimab. The receptors were gathered from an adult with an advanced solid tumor such as melanoma, head and neck, liver or kidney cancer.

The gene calls are TRBV6-5 and TRBJ1-1; D remains ambiguous. The CDR3 runs to 13 residues. In germline, CDR1 is MNHEY, CDR2 SVGAGI. The V gene lost 10 bases and the J gene lost 2 bases, with 14 bases spanning the gap. The CDR3: CATEGPVNTEAFF. As DNA, the CDR3 is TGTGCCACCGAAGGGCCAGTCAACACTGAAGCTTTCTTT.

The genes are TRBV5-1 and TRBJ2-5, with a weak D call TRBD1 (6 bases). Germline V lookup: CDR1 SGHRS, CDR2 YFSETQ. This CDR3 has 15 amino acids. V lost 3 bases and J 4 bases, leaving 16 bases between the germline ends. Written as DNA, the CDR3 is TGCGCCAGCAGCTCCTCAGGGGTCGAAGTAGAGACCCAGTACTTC. Translating gives CASSSSGVEVETQYF. The variable domain in full, with the rest retrieved from reference TRBV5-1 and TRBJ2-5, is KAGVTQTPRYLIKTRGQQVTLSCSPISGHRSVSWYQQTPGQGLQFLFEYFSETQRNKGNFPGRFSGRQFSNSRSEMNVSTLELGDSALYLCASSSSGVEVETQYFGPGTRLLVL.

The chain recombines TRBV5-1 with TRBJ1-4; 12 bases map to TRBD1. Germline V CDR1 and CDR2: SGHRS, YFSETQ. The CDR3 has 15 amino acids. Germline trimming cut 3 bases from V and 7 bases from J; bases unmatched to any gene: 4. CDR3 sequence: CASSSGTGGFEKLFF. As DNA, the CDR3 is TGCGCCAGCAGCTCCGGGACAGGGGGCTTTGAAAAACTGTTTTTT.

The genes are TRBV5-1 and TRBJ1-1, with TRBD1 identical over 12 bases. From germline, CDR1 is SGHRS and CDR2 YFSETQ. The trim removed 0 bases at V and 4 bases at J, leaving 7 bases unmatched. CDR3 size: 17 residues. The CDR3 DNA follows: TGCGCCAGCAGCTTGGTTCAGGGACAGGGGGCTTTCACTGAAGCTTTCTTT. It specifies CASSLVQGQGAFTEAFF. Variable domain in full (rest from reference TRBV5-1 and TRBJ1-1): KAGVTQTPRYLIKTRGQQVTLSCSPISGHRSVSWYQQTPGQGLQFLFEYFSETQRNKGNFPGRFSGRQFSNSRSEMNVSTLELGDSALYLCASSLVQGQGAFTEAFFGQGTRLTVV.

This clone occurred a few times. The chain couples TRBV4-1 to TRBJ1-2; possible D gene TRBD1, 6 bases. CDR3 length: 13 residues. In germline, CDR1 is MGHRA, CDR2 YSYEKL. V gave up 0 bases and J gave up 7 bases, with 9 bases separating them. The CDR3 sequence: CASSQDYRAGYTF. The CDR3 region has the DNA TGCGCCAGCAGCCAAGATTACAGGGCTGGCTACACCTTC.

The chain employs TRBV6-1 and TRBJ2-7; D may correspond to TRBD1 or TRBD2 (5 bases each). CDR1 and CDR2 (germline): MNHNS, SASEGT. The V and J ends lost 3 bases and 0 bases respectively, with 9 bases between them. The CDR3 covers 14 residues. The CDR3: CASSDGGASYEQYF. CDR3 bases: TGTGCCAGCAGTGATGGGGGAGCCTCCTACGAGCAGTACTTC.

This clone has just one count. The chain carries TRBV19 and TRBJ2-7, with 8 bases aligning to TRBD1. This CDR3 is built from 13 residues. From germline, CDR1 is LNHDA and CDR2 SQIVND (reference sequence). V was pared by 7 bases and J by 2 bases, with 4 bases of the junction left unmatched. The CDR3 region has the DNA TGTGCCAGTAAGGGACAGGCTACCTACGAGCAGTACTTC. Translation: CASKGQATYEQYF.

V gene TRBV4-1 combines with J gene TRBJ2-7; D ambiguous. Germline CDR1 is MGHRA and CDR2 is YSYEKL. CDR3 size: 14 residues. V shed 7 bases and J shed 5 bases, with 18 bases lying between them. CDR3: CASTPLDRPDEQYF. In DNA form, the CDR3 reads TGCGCCAGCACCCCACTTGATAGGCCGGACGAGCAGTACTTC.

V and J are TRBV9 and TRBJ1-1, with a possible D match to TRBD1 (5 bases). Germline CDR1 SGDLS, CDR2 YYNGEE. The CDR3 has 15 amino acids. The V gene lost 2 bases and the J gene lost 1 base, with 12 bases spanning the gap. This chain's CDR3 is CASSVRDGTNTEAFF. The DNA of the CDR3 is TGTGCCAGCAGCGTCCGGGACGGAACGAACACTGAAGCTTTCTTT. Full variable domain (outside the CDR3, taken from reference TRBV9 and TRBJ1-1): DSGVTQTPKHLITATGQRVTLRCSPRSGDLSVYWYQQSLDQGLQFLIQYYNGEERAKGNILERFSAQQFPDLHSELNLSSLELGDSALYFCASSVRDGTNTEAFFGQGTRLTVV.

This chain connects TRBV9 to TRBJ2-7; D might be TRBD1 (8 bases). Trimming shortened V by 4 bases and J by 2 bases, and 25 bases separated the two germline ends. Germline lookup yields CDR1 SGDLS and CDR2 YYNGEE. CDR3 length: 18 residues. The CDR3 DNA reads as TGTGCCAGCAGCCCCCGATCCGGGGGAGGGACAGGAACCTACGAGCAGTACTTC. Translating gives CASSPRSGGGTGTYEQYF.

The rearrangement links TRBV5-1 to TRBJ1-4, with D possibly matching TRBD1 (6 bases). The ends were cut back, 6 bases at V and 6 bases at J, with 18 bases in the middle. The CDR3 length is 15 residues. From germline, CDR1 is SGHRS and CDR2 YFSETQ. CDR3 coding DNA: TGCGCCAGCACACGAGGGGCAGGGGACGATGAAAAACTGTTTTTT. Protein product: CASTRGAGDDEKLFF.

J is TRBJ1-1 and V is TRBV6-6; 7 bases fit TRBD1. Germline V CDR1 and CDR2: MNHNY, SVGAGI (reference sequence). After removal of 5 bases from V and 3 bases from J, the junction contained 6 bases not matched to a gene. The CDR3 totals 14 residues. In DNA form, the CDR3 reads TGTGCCAGCAGTCGAGGACAGGCGGACACTGAAGCTTTCTTT. Protein sequence: CASSRGQADTEAFF.

The rearrangement links TRBV19 to TRBJ2-5; D is unresolved. The CDR3 has 18 residues. V gave up 8 bases and J gave up 0 bases, with 25 bases separating them. The germline CDR1 and CDR2 sequences are LNHDA and SQIVND (reference sequence). The CDR3 coding sequence is TGTGCCAGTTCGTCGACGGGTTTTAGCCCCCAGTACCAAGAGACCCAGTACTTC. Translation: CASSSTGFSPQYQETQYF.

This rearrangement joins TRBV7-2 to TRBJ2-3, with unresolved D. The CDR3 totals 12 residues. Germline loops: CDR1 SGHTA, CDR2 FQGNSA. V gave up 3 bases and J gave up 2 bases, with 3 bases separating them. The CDR3 nucleotides read TGTGCCAGCAGCTTTTCCACAGATACGCAGTATTTT. Its protein product is CASSFSTDTQYF.

With regard to this clone: This sample also contains other DNA sequences that code for the same CDR3. The chain combines TRBV19 with TRBJ2-3, with 9 positions matching TRBD1. J was trimmed by 3 bases and V by 7 bases; bases with no gene match: 5. The CDR3 contains 14 residues. In germline, CDR1 is LNHDA, CDR2 SQIVND (reference sequence). CDR3 amino acids: CASTTGQGTDTQYF. CDR3 nucleotides: TGTGCCAGTACCACGGGACAGGGAACAGATACGCAGTATTTT.

The genes are TRBV19 and TRBJ1-5, with 8 bases fitting TRBD1. The V gene's germline CDR1 is LNHDA and CDR2 SQIVND (reference sequence). The V gene end was trimmed by 6 bases and the J gene end by 5 bases; junction bases not matched to a gene: 9. The CDR3 runs to 15 residues. CDR3: CASRDLDRVDQPQHF. The CDR3 DNA sequence: TGTGCCAGTAGGGACCTGGACAGGGTTGATCAGCCCCAGCATTTT.

The rearrangement links TRBV18 to TRBJ1-1; D uncertain. The CDR3 has 13 amino acids. Germline V CDR1 and CDR2: KGHSH, LQKENI. Between the trimmed V and J ends, which lost 4 bases and 1 base, there was a span of 7 bases. The CDR3: CASSLRQNTEAFF. CDR3 sequence (DNA): TGTGCCAGCTCACTTAGACAGAACACTGAAGCTTTCTTT.

V is TRBV19 and J is TRBJ2-1; 16 bases are shared with TRBD2. Trimming took 4 bases from V and 10 from J; bases not matched to a gene: 4. The CDR3 is 15 amino acids. The germline gives CDR1 LNHDA, CDR2 SQIVND (reference sequence). This CDR3 reads CASSTGLAGGPEQFF. The CDR3 DNA reads TGTGCCAGTAGTACGGGACTAGCGGGAGGGCCCGAGCAGTTCTTC. The full variable domain, with the rest looked up from reference TRBV19 and TRBJ2-1, is DGGITQSPKYLFRKEGQNVTLSCEQNLNHDAMYWYRQDPGQGLRLIYYSQIVNDFQKGDIAEGYSVSREKKESFPLTVTSAQKNPTAFYLCASSTGLAGGPEQFFGPGTRLTVL.

The chain couples TRBV5-6 to TRBJ2-7; D gene unclear. The CDR3 is 12 residues long. Germline V gene sequence: CDR1 SGHDT, CDR2 YYEEEE. V was shortened by 3 bases and J by 4 bases, with 8 bases between the two germline ends. The CDR3 DNA is TGTGCCAGCAGCTCACGTGATTACGAGCAGTACTTC. It translates to CASSSRDYEQYF.

The chain uses TRBV7-2 and TRBJ1-5; weak D call: TRBD1 (6 bases). The length of the CDR3 is 13 residues. V lost 6 bases and J 5 bases, leaving 11 bases between the germline ends. CDR1 SGHTA and CDR2 FQGNSA come from the germline V gene. The CDR3: CASSSRQDQPQHF. The CDR3 region has the DNA TGTGCCAGCAGTTCCCGACAGGATCAGCCCCAGCATTTT.

The gene calls are TRBV19 and TRBJ1-3, with D perhaps TRBD1 (6 bases). This CDR3 region has 15 residues. V was pared by 6 bases and J by 4 bases, with 16 bases between. Germline CDR1 and CDR2: LNHDA and SQIVND (reference sequence). CDR3 DNA: TGTGCCAGTAGCTCCGGACAGACGGGAGGAAACACCATATATTTT. This sequence encodes CASSSGQTGGNTIYF.

This chain links TRBV11-2 with TRBJ2-2; 10 bases are shared with TRBD1. The germline gives CDR1 SGHAT, CDR2 FQNNGV. J lost 4 bases, V lost 5 bases, and 7 bases had no gene match. The length of the CDR3 is 16 residues. This chain's CDR3 is CASSITGTGATGELFF. The CDR3, as DNA: TGTGCCAGCAGCATCACCGGGACAGGGGCCACCGGGGAGCTGTTTTTT.

This clone was detected ten times or more. This chain connects TRBV6-6 to TRBJ1-1; possible D gene TRBD1, 6 bases. Germline V gives CDR1 MNHNY, CDR2 SVGAGI (reference sequence). The CDR3 covers 13 residues. V was shortened by 4 bases and J by 1 base, with 7 bases between the two germline ends. CDR3 region: CASSSTGNTEAFF. CDR3 coding DNA: TGTGCCAGCAGTTCGACAGGGAACACTGAAGCTTTCTTT.

This clone was counted a few times. This chain joins TRBV18 and TRBJ1-3, with a weak D call TRBD1 (5 bases). Germline CDR1 is KGHSH and CDR2 is LQKENI. Between the trimmed V and J ends, which lost 1 base and 3 bases, there was a span of 10 bases. The CDR3 contains 15 residues. The CDR3 DNA is TGTGCCAGCTCACCACTGAGGGGCCGTGGAAACACCATATATTTT. Translating it yields CASSPLRGRGNTIYF.

In this sample, this clone turned up once. J is TRBJ2-2 and V is TRBV6-1, with D perhaps assigned TRBD1 or TRBD2 (5 bases each). CDR1 MNHNS and CDR2 SASEGT come from the germline V gene. The V and J ends lost 2 bases and 6 bases respectively, with 10 bases between them. The CDR3 runs 14 residues. CDR3: CASSERGTPGELFF. In DNA form, the CDR3 reads TGTGCCAGCAGTGAAAGAGGGACCCCCGGGGAGCTGTTTTTT.

The chain has TRBV19 and TRBJ1-5; D is ambiguous. This CDR3 region has 13 residues. Germline V gene data show CDR1 as LNHDA and CDR2 as SQIVND (reference sequence). V lost 9 bases to trimming and J lost 3 bases, with 12 bases between them. The CDR3, as DNA: TGTGCCAGCCAGGTGGGTGCCAATCAGCCCCAGCATTTT. Amino acid sequence: CASQVGANQPQHF. Drawing the rest from reference TRBV19 and TRBJ1-5, the complete variable domain is DGGITQSPKYLFRKEGQNVTLSCEQNLNHDAMYWYRQDPGQGLRLIYYSQIVNDFQKGDIAEGYSVSREKKESFPLTVTSAQKNPTAFYLCASQVGANQPQHFGDGTRLSIL.